This TCR beta chain is from a study of cytomegalovirus exposure and HLA in healthy donors. A multiplex PCR was run with 60 Vbeta primers and 13 Jbeta primers. Assay used: immunoSEQ multiplex PCR; TCRdb lists only in-frame clones, some missing. The repertoire holds around 140,000 clones, with more than 75% as singletons. The CDR3 runs 14 residues. V dropped 0 bases and J dropped 4 bases, with 9 bases sitting between them. Germline CDR1 is MNHNY and CDR2 is SVGAGI (reference sequence). The origin of this receptor is a man aged 50-60 years in good health and CMV-seronegative. Specimen: PBMCs. The J gene is TRBJ2-5, the V gene TRBV6-6; D is unclear. CDR3 DNA: TGTGCCAGCAGTTACTCTGCAGGCCGAGAGACCCAGTACTTC. It encodes CASSYSAGRETQYF.